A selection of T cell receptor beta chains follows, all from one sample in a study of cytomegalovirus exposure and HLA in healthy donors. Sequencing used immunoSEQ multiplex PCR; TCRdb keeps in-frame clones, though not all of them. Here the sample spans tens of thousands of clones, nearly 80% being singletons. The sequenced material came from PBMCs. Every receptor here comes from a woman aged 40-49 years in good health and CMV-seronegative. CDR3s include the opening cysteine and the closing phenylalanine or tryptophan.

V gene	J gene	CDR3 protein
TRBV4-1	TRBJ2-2	CASSQLSGGSGELFF
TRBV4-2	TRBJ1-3	CASSQEGGVSGNTIYF
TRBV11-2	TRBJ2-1	CASSLDRASNIEQFF
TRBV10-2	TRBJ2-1	CASSEGGFYNEQFF
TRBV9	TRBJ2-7	CASSSRTGSEQYF
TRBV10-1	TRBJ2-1	CASGDRGSNEQFF
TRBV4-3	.	CASSQGPPSSYEQYF
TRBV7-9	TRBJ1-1	CASSPGTDCEAFF
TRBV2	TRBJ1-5	CASSYDSFLGNQPQHF
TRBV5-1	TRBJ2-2	CASSPWTSGRAVTGELFF
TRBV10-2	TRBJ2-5	CASSYGTSGQETQYF
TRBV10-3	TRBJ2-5	CAISGQKEETQYF
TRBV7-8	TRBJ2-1	CASSLNELALNEQFF
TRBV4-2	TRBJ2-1	CASSQGGGSSYNEQFF
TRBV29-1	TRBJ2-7	CSVEGAVSSYEQYF
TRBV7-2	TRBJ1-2	CASSRSVANYGYTF
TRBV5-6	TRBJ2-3	CASSVTSGVRTDTQYF
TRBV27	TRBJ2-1	CASSFSGNLKGNEQFF
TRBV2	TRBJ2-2	CASSSNRDSALAGTGELFF
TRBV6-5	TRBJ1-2	CASSSPQGSYGYTF
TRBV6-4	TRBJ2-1	CASSAAEGYNEQFF
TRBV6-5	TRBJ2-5	CASSSGGKAQYF
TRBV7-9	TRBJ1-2	CASKVDSKIYGYTF
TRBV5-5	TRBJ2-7	CASSLAGQGLYEQYF
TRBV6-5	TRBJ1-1	CASSYRTGNTEAFF
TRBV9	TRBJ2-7	CASSVSSLGYEQYF
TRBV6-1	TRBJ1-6	CASSEVAVNSPLHF